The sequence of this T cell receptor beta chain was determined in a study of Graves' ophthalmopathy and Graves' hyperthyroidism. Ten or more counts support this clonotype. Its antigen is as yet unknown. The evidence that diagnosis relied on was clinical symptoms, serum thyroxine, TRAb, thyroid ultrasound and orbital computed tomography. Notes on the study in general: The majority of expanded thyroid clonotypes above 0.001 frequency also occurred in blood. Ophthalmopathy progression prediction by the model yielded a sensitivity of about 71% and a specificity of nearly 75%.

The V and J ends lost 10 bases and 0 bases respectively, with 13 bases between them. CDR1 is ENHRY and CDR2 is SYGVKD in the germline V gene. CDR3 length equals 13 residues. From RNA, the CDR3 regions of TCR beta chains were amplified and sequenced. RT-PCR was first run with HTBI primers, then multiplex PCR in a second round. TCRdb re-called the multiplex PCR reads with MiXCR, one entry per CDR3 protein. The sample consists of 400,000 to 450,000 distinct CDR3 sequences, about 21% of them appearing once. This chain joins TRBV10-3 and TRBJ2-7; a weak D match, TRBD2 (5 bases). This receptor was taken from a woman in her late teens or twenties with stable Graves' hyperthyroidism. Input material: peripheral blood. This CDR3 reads CASLADGSYEQYF. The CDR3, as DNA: TGTGCCAGCCTAGCCGACGGCTCCTACGAGCAGTACTTC.